This T cell receptor beta chain came from a study of shared clonotypes between healthy human individuals. Study-level results: The four-donor shared clonotypes exceeded non-shared clonotypes in generation probability, with non-shared ones scoring lower. Clonotype sharing levels among donors were expected to vary with sequencing depth.

As concerns this clone: The antigen is not known.

Memory CD4+ cells were the fraction left after CD45RA+ naive selection. This table comes from immunoSEQ multiplex PCR, and its TCRdb copy is limited to in-frame clones, with some not included. The sample contains some 2.4 million clones, approximately 93% of which appear only once. Germline V CDR1 and CDR2: MNHEY, SMNVEV (reference sequence). This CDR3 region has 11 residues. The germline V and J ends were trimmed by 6 bases and 1 base, with 3 bases remaining between them. The V call is TRBV27, the J call TRBJ2-5, with D uncertain. The TCR was taken from a man aged 18 to 29 in good health. Some clones in this sample may be carry-over from other donors' samples. What was sequenced was naive CD4+ T cells from PBMCs. Subset of the sample: CD45RA+ positively selected. CDR3 DNA sequence: TGTGCCAGCAGGGTCCAAGAGACCCAGTACTTC. Translating gives CASRVQETQYF.